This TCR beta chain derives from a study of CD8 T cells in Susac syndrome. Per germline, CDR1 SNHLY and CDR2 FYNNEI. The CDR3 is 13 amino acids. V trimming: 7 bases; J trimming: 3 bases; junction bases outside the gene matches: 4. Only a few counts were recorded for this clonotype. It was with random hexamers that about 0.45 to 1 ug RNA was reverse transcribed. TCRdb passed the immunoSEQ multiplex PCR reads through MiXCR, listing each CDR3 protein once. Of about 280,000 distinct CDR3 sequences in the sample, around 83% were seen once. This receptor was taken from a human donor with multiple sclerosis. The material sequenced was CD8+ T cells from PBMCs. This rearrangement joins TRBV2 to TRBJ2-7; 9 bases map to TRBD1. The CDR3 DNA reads TGTGCCAGCAAGCCGGGACAGGGCTACGAGCAGTACTTC. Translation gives CASKPGQGYEQYF.